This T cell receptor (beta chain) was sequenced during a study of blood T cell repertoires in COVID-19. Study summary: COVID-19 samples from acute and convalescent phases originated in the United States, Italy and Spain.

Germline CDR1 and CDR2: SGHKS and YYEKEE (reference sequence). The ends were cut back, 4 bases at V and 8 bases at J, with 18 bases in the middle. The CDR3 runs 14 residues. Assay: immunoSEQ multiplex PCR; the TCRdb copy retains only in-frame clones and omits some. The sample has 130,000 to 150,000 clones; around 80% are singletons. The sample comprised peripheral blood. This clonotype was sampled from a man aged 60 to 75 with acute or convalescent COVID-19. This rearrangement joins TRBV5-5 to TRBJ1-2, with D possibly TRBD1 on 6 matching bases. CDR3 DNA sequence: TGTGCCAGCAGCGGAAGGACAGTTGAGGGAGGCTACACCTTC. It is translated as CASSGRTVEGGYTF.